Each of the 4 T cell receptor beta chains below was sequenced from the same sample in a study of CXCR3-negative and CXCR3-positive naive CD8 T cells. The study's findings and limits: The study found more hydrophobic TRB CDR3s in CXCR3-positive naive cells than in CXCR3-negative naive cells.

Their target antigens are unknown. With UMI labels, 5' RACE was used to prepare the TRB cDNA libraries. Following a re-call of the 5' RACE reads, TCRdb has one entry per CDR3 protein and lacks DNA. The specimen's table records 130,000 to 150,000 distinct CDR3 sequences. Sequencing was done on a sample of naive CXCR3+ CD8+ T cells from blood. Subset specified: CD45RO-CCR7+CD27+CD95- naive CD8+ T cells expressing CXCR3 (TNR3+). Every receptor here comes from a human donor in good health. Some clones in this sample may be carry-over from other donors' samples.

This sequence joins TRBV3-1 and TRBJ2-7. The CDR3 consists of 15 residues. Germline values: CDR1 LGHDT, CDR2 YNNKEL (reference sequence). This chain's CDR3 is CASSQDLRLAHEQYF.

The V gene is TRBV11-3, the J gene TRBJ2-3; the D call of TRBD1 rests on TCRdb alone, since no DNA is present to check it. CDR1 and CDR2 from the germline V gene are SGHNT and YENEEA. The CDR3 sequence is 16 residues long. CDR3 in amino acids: CASSPSGTGKEDTQYF.

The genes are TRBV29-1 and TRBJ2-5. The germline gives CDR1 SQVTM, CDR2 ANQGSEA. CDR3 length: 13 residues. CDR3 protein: CSVEEYSEETQYF.

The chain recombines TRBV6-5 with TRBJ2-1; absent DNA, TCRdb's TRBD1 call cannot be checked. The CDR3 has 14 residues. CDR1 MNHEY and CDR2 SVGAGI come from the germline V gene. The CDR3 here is CASSYLGQYNEQFF.